The 32 T cell receptor beta chains reported below all come from one sample, sequenced in a study of identical twins (dated by TCRdb to the mid-2010s). Libraries came from 5' RACE. TCRdb shows the sequencer as Illumina HiSeq 2000. The public reads were reprocessed in TCRdb via fastp at Q25 and MiXCR, keeping in-frame beta chains. Rows with a matching CDR3 protein are joined into one entry that keeps the most common DNA and genes. The sample records approximately 890,000 distinct CDR3 sequences, 12% of which are singletons. The ten largest clones take up around 1.6% of the sample. This sample also appeared in a second study, on yellow fever vaccine responses in identical twins.

The sequenced sample was PBMCs. The receptor set was obtained from a woman aged 18 to 35 in good health.

The J gene is TRBJ1-6, the V gene TRBV2; TRBD1 matches at 9 bases. Germline V gene sequence: CDR1 SNHLY, CDR2 FYNNEI. Trimming removed 5 bases from V and 9 bases from J; junction bases left unmatched: 8. There are 15 residues in the CDR3. CDR3 protein: CASSSGTGNISPLHF. As DNA, the CDR3 is TGTGCCAGCAGTAGTGGGACAGGGAACATTTCACCCCTCCACTTT.

The chain is built from TRBV2 and TRBJ2-1; 8 positions agree with TRBD1. V gave up 6 bases and J gave up 6 bases; unmatched junction bases: 4. There are 13 residues in the CDR3. Germline V CDR1 and CDR2: SNHLY, FYNNEI. CDR3 coding DNA: TGTGCCAGCAGAATAACAGGGGGCAATGAGCAGTTCTTC. It yields the protein CASRITGGNEQFF. The variable domain in full, completed from reference TRBV2 and TRBJ2-1, reads EPEVTQTPSHQVTQMGQEVILRCVPISNHLYFYWYRQILGQKVEFLVSFYNNEISEKSEIFDDQFSVERPDGSNFTLKIRSTKLEDSAMYFCASRITGGNEQFFGPGTRLTVL.

There are a few counts of this clonotype. The rearrangement links TRBV2 to TRBJ2-5, with 7 bases fitting TRBD1. With V trimmed by 0 bases and J by 4 bases, 11 bases remained unmatched. This CDR3 contains 17 residues. CDR1 and CDR2 (germline): SNHLY, FYNNEI. The CDR3 DNA is TGTGCCAGCAGTGAAGCGCTGGGGGCAGGGGGTCGAGAGACCCAGTACTTC. It translates to CASSEALGAGGRETQYF.

The V call is TRBV2, the J call TRBJ1-3; D call uncertain. The CDR3 runs 15 residues. Trimming took 7 bases from V and 2 from J, leaving 15 bases between them. Germline-derived CDR1 and CDR2 are SNHLY and FYNNEI. The CDR3 reads CASIEGRATGNTIYF. The CDR3 coding sequence is TGTGCCAGCATCGAGGGTAGAGCGACTGGAAACACCATATATTTT.

The chain carries TRBV28 and TRBJ2-7; TRBD2 aligns across 8 bases. Germline CDR1 MDHEN, CDR2 SYDVKM. The CDR3 is 13 residues long. Trimming cost V 7 bases and J 2 bases; bases outside gene matches: 4. The CDR3 DNA sequence: TGTGCCAGCATGGGGCGGGAGGCCTACGAGCAGTACTTC. Encoded protein: CASMGREAYEQYF.

This clonotype was seen at least ten times. The chain joins TRBV7-2 to TRBJ2-1; possible D gene TRBD2, 6 bases. This CDR3 has 11 amino acids. The germline V and J ends were trimmed by 4 bases and 10 bases, with 8 bases remaining between them. Germline V lookup: CDR1 SGHTA, CDR2 FQGNSA. The CDR3 region is CASSSSVEQFF. The CDR3 coding sequence is TGTGCCAGCAGCTCTAGCGTGGAGCAGTTCTTC.

This clonotype was observed a few times. The V call is TRBV7-3, the J call TRBJ2-1; possible D gene TRBD1, 5 bases. CDR1 and CDR2 from the germline V gene are SGHTA and FQGTGA. CDR3 length: 15 residues. V lost 2 bases to trimming and J lost 5 bases, with 13 bases between them. CDR3: CASSLQGVDHNEQFF. CDR3 DNA: TGTGCCAGCAGCTTACAAGGGGTGGATCACAATGAGCAGTTCTTC.

In this sample, this clonotype turned up a few times. The V and J genes are TRBV20-1 and TRBJ2-3; possibly TRBD2 for D (6 bases). Germline CDR1 is DFQATT and CDR2 is SNEGSKA (reference sequence). There are 16 residues in the CDR3. V lost 3 bases and J 1 base, leaving 17 bases between the germline ends. CDR3 nucleotide sequence: TGCAGTGCTAGCCCCGGGGCGGGAATGGGCACAGATACGCAGTATTTT. Its protein product is CSASPGAGMGTDTQYF.

At least ten counts were recorded for this clonotype. The V and J genes are TRBV12-3 or TRBV12-4 and TRBJ2-2, with a weak D call TRBD1 (6 bases). The ends were cut back, 3 bases at V and 3 bases at J, with 14 bases in the middle. This CDR3 spans 16 amino acids. The CDR3 is CASSFGRGTYTGELFF. As DNA, the CDR3 is TGTGCCAGCAGTTTCGGAAGGGGGACGTACACCGGGGAGCTGTTTTTT.

This clonotype appeared a few times. The genes are TRBV29-1 and TRBJ2-1; D is perhaps TRBD2 (6 bases). Germline lookup yields CDR1 SQVTM and CDR2 ANQGSEA. The CDR3 has 13 residues. The V end lost 3 bases, the J end lost 14 bases, and 20 bases lay between the germline ends. CDR3 in amino acids: CSVDGGSVVAEFF. CDR3 DNA: TGCAGCGTTGATGGAGGGAGTGTGGTCGCAGAGTTCTTC.

The chain carries TRBV24-1 and TRBJ2-1, with D unresolved. This CDR3 is built from 16 residues. V lost 2 bases to trimming and J lost 0 bases, with 10 bases between them. CDR1 is KGHDR, CDR2 SFDVKD, per germline. The chain's CDR3 is CATSDSTRLSYNEQFF. In DNA form, the CDR3 reads TGTGCCACCAGTGATTCTACCAGGCTCTCCTACAATGAGCAGTTCTTC.

Only a few counts were recorded for this clonotype. This sequence joins TRBV27 and TRBJ1-5; D not certain. CDR1 and CDR2 (germline): MNHEY, SMNVEV (reference sequence). Trimming shortened V by 6 bases and J by 6 bases, and 18 bases separated the two germline ends. CDR3 length: 15 residues. CDR3: CASSWASGSAQPQHF. The CDR3 region has the DNA TGTGCCAGCAGCTGGGCCTCGGGCAGCGCTCAGCCCCAGCATTTT.

The rearrangement joins TRBV5-6 to TRBJ1-1; D is uncertain. The CDR3 is 13 residues long. The V gene's germline CDR1 is SGHDT and CDR2 YYEEEE. Trimming left V 4 bases short and J 4 bases short, with 11 bases between. The CDR3 loop is CASSPRHGTEAFF. The CDR3 DNA follows: TGTGCCAGCAGCCCCCGACATGGCACTGAAGCTTTCTTT. Together with reference TRBV5-6 and TRBJ1-1, the CDR3 gives the full variable domain: DAGVTQSPTHLIKTRGQQVTLRCSPKSGHDTVSWYQQALGQGPQFIFQYYEEEERQRGNFPDRFSGHQFPNYSSELNVNALLLGDSALYLCASSPRHGTEAFFGQGTRLTVV.

The V call is TRBV28, the J call TRBJ2-3, with 7 bases fitting TRBD2. V gave up 5 bases and J gave up 2 bases; unmatched junction bases: 10. Germline V CDR1 and CDR2: MDHEN, SYDVKM. The CDR3 covers 16 residues. CDR3: CASSPPGGRVTDTQYF. As DNA, the CDR3 is TGTGCCAGCAGTCCCCCTGGAGGGAGGGTCACAGATACGCAGTATTTT.

In its sample, this clonotype was seen a few times. The CDR3 DNA follows: TGTGCCATCAGCGCCGGACTAGTCGCCTACGAGCAGTACTTC. Its protein product is CAISAGLVAYEQYF. V usage is TRBV10-3 and J usage is TRBJ2-7; 7 nucleotides agree with TRBD2. In germline, CDR1 is ENHRY, CDR2 SYGVKD. The CDR3 runs to 14 residues. V lost 6 bases to trimming and J lost 2 bases; unmatched junction nucleotides: 7.

This clonotype appeared a few times. The J gene is TRBJ2-7, the V gene TRBV7-6; tentatively, D is TRBD1 or TRBD2 (5 bases each). The CDR3 has 15 residues. CDR1 SGHVS and CDR2 FNYEAQ come from the germline V gene. With 0 bases removed from V and 3 bases from J, the gap between germline ends came to 12 bases. CDR3 DNA: TGTGCCAGCAGCTTAGCGTTTGAGGGGTACTACGAGCAGTACTTC. Translated: CASSLAFEGYYEQYF.

This clonotype showed up just a few times. The chain uses TRBV5-1 and TRBJ2-7, with D tentatively TRBD1 (5 bases). Looked up from germline, CDR1 is SGHRS and CDR2 is YFSETQ. The CDR3 spans 15 residues. Trimming took 1 base from V and 2 from J, leaving 13 bases between them. The CDR3: CASSLHGDRTYEQYF. DNA for the CDR3: TGCGCCAGCAGCTTGCACGGAGACAGAACCTACGAGCAGTACTTC. The full variable domain, with the rest looked up from reference TRBV5-1 and TRBJ2-7, is KAGVTQTPRYLIKTRGQQVTLSCSPISGHRSVSWYQQTPGQGLQFLFEYFSETQRNKGNFPGRFSGRQFSNSRSEMNVSTLELGDSALYLCASSLHGDRTYEQYFGPGTRLTVT.

This chain joins TRBV3-1 and TRBJ2-3; 10 bases line up with TRBD1. The CDR3 is 16 residues long. The junction had 8 bases not matched to a gene; V was cut back by 2 bases and J by 6 bases. CDR1 is LGHDT and CDR2 is YNNKEL in the germline V gene (reference sequence). The CDR3, as DNA: TGTGCCAGCAGCCAAACGACAGGGGGCTTGGGGGATACGCAGTATTTT. Translating it yields CASSQTTGGLGDTQYF.

This clonotype was counted at least ten times. V and J are TRBV20-1 and TRBJ2-2; 7 bases align to TRBD1. The CDR3 consists of 14 residues. The J segment lost 3 bases and the V segment lost 5 bases, leaving 6 bases of the junction unmatched. Germline V gives CDR1 DFQATT, CDR2 SNEGSKA (reference sequence). The CDR3 loop is CSAPDRVDTGELFF. The CDR3 DNA is TGCAGTGCTCCCGACAGGGTCGACACCGGGGAGCTGTTTTTT.

This clonotype was seen only a few times. The chain carries TRBV7-2 and TRBJ2-7; 9 nucleotides match TRBD2. The CDR3 runs to 14 residues. J was trimmed by 1 base and V by 3 bases; bases with no gene match: 1. Germline V CDR1 and CDR2: SGHTA, FQGNSA. Written as DNA, the CDR3 is TGTGCCAGCAGCTTCCTAGCGGGATCCTACGAGCAGTACTTC. It encodes CASSFLAGSYEQYF.

This clonotype was counted between two and nine times. The chain couples TRBV12-3 or TRBV12-4 to TRBJ2-1, with TRBD1 identical over 7 bases. V lost 7 bases to trimming and J lost 7 bases; unmatched junction nucleotides: 10. The CDR3 loop spans 14 amino acids. The CDR3 DNA follows: TGTGCCAGCATCCCGGGACAGATAAGGAATGAGCAGTTCTTC. Protein: CASIPGQIRNEQFF.

This clonotype has more than one count but fewer than ten. The chain recombines TRBV18 with TRBJ2-3; 7 bases are shared with TRBD2. The CDR3 runs 16 residues. Germline loops: CDR1 KGHSH, CDR2 LQKENI. V gave up 2 bases and J gave up 5 bases; unmatched junction bases: 10. CDR3: CASSPVIAGAGDTQYF. CDR3 nucleotide sequence: TGTGCCAGCTCACCAGTTATCGCGGGAGCGGGAGATACGCAGTATTTT.

The gene calls are TRBV28 and TRBJ2-7, with D hard to call. CDR3 size: 11 residues. Per germline, CDR1 MDHEN and CDR2 SYDVKM. Trimming left V 8 bases short and J 2 bases short, with 7 bases between. CDR3 bases: TGTGCCAGCGGTCGGCCCTACGAGCAGTACTTC. It encodes CASGRPYEQYF.

The V and J genes are TRBV6-2 or TRBV6-3 and TRBJ2-5; no clear D. Trimming stripped 2 bases from V and 0 bases from J, with 22 bases between. CDR3 size: 19 residues. The germline CDR1 and CDR2 sequences are MNHEY and SVGEGT. The chain's CDR3 is CASSYHPPRRDTYQETQYF. The CDR3 DNA follows: TGTGCCAGCAGTTACCACCCCCCCAGGCGAGATACGTACCAAGAGACCCAGTACTTC.

The chain combines TRBV3-1 with TRBJ2-7, with 11 bases fitting TRBD2. Germline V gene lookup returns CDR1 LGHDT and CDR2 YNNKEL (reference sequence). With 1 base clipped from V and 3 bases from J, the junction kept 5 bases outside the gene matches. The CDR3 contains 16 residues. The CDR3 region is CASSQVKLAGVYEQYF. In DNA, the CDR3 is TGTGCCAGCAGCCAAGTGAAACTAGCGGGAGTCTACGAGCAGTACTTC.

The CDR3 DNA reads as TGTGCCAGCTCACAGGAAAGCGGAGACACTGAAGCTTTCTTT. This codes for CASSQESGDTEAFF. The chain is built from TRBV18 and TRBJ1-1; D is undetermined. Trimming cost V 4 bases and J 3 bases, with 12 bases left between them. CDR3 length equals 14 residues. The germline V gene has CDR1 KGHSH and CDR2 LQKENI.

This chain joins TRBV2 and TRBJ1-2; D uncertain. V was clipped by 6 bases and J by 6 bases, with 14 bases between them. CDR1 SNHLY and CDR2 FYNNEI come from the germline V gene. This CDR3 is 13 amino acids long. DNA of the CDR3: TGTGCCAGCAGCTACGACGGATCGAATGGCTACACCTTC. Translation: CASSYDGSNGYTF.

This chain links TRBV20-1 with TRBJ1-5; maybe TRBD1 (5 bases). CDR1 and CDR2 from the germline V gene are DFQATT and SNEGSKA (reference sequence). The germline V and J ends were trimmed by 3 bases and 0 bases, with 12 bases remaining between them. The CDR3 loop spans 15 amino acids. The CDR3 loop is CSASGGDNSNQPQHF. CDR3 DNA: TGCAGTGCTAGCGGGGGGGATAATAGCAATCAGCCCCAGCATTTT.

The chain couples TRBV28 to TRBJ1-6; TRBD1 might be the D (5 bases). The CDR3 has 14 amino acids. Germline CDR1 reads MDHEN; CDR2 reads SYDVKM. The V and J ends lost 1 base and 10 bases respectively, with 11 bases between them. CDR3 DNA sequence: TGTGCCAGCAGTTTATCAGGGTTAAGCTCACCCCTCCACTTT. This gives the protein CASSLSGLSSPLHF.

CDR3 in amino acids: CASSLGTGEGGYTF. CDR3 DNA sequence: TGTGCCAGCAGTTTAGGGACAGGGGAGGGTGGCTACACCTTC. The chain employs TRBV28 and TRBJ1-2; 10 positions match TRBD1. CDR1 and CDR2 from the germline V gene are MDHEN and SYDVKM. V dropped 2 bases and J dropped 7; count of bases not matched to a gene: 4. The CDR3 spans 14 residues.

A few counts support this clonotype. V is TRBV7-9 and J is TRBJ2-3; 7 bases are shared with TRBD2. Germline V gives CDR1 SEHNR, CDR2 FQNEAQ (reference sequence). The CDR3 loop spans 15 amino acids. The V and J ends lost 5 bases and 4 bases, in that order; junction bases with no gene match: 9. Here the CDR3 reads CASSAPGLLADTQYF. In DNA form, the CDR3 reads TGTGCCAGCAGCGCGCCGGGACTATTAGCAGATACGCAGTATTTT.

This clonotype turned up a few times. V is TRBV28 and J is TRBJ2-7; D might be TRBD1 or TRBD2, each matching 6 bases. There are 15 residues in the CDR3. CDR1 and CDR2 (germline): MDHEN, SYDVKM. V lost 7 bases to trimming and J lost 0 bases, with 16 bases between them. The CDR3 loop reads CASKVGGGSSYEQYF. In nucleotides, the CDR3 is TGTGCCAGCAAAGTCGGGGGCGGCAGCTCCTACGAGCAGTACTTC.